Below, one T cell receptor (beta chain) is given with its context. This clonotype was recorded only once. No cognate antigen has been identified for it. There are no base qualities to consult, and no much larger clone falls within one base. One read offers little support. V lost 6 bases and J lost 7 bases; the stretch between them is 9 bases long. The germline V gene supplies CDR1 MDHEN and CDR2 SYDVKM. Inclusive of the bounding cysteine and phenylalanine, the CDR3 is 12 residues long. Kept here is only the CDR3 DNA, which spans 36 bases and is read in frame from base 1. These data are taken from a study of CD8 T cells in Susac syndrome (dated by TCRdb to the late 2010s). As for the study more broadly: Repertoire sequencing was used to test whether CD8+ T cell activation and differentiation in Susac syndrome was antigen driven. The full study reports these points: The TCR sequencing and HLA analysis was acknowledged to have included a relatively small number of individuals.

RNA was extracted using the RNeasy kit, and roughly 0.5 to 1 microgram was reverse transcribed with random hexamers. TCR beta CDR3 regions were amplified with the immunoSEQ multiplex PCR assay covering 54 Vbeta and 13 Jbeta segments. Bias from PCR amplification was corrected by using a synthetic template baseline for primer optimization and for computational correction. Turning to the authors' computational methods: Reads were annotated to V, D and J genes per IMGT and analyzed with immunoSEQ Analyzer, keeping only productive sequences. To calculate clonality, Shannon entropy was normalized by log2 of the number of productive unique sequences and then subtracted from one. Public and private clones were assessed among the 100 most prevalent clones of each patient and control. A clone was defined as Susac-specific if it was absent from the healthy and MS cohorts, from over a thousand published viral clones and from other ImmuneACCESS disease sequences. TCRdb itself trimmed the public reads at Q25 with fastp, ran MiXCR and retained productive beta chains. Rows matching on CDR3 protein sequence are summarized as one entry with the most common DNA and genes. Here the V and J calls rest on TCRdb's processing, not on the authors' analysis. In this sample the table shows fewer than 200,000 distinct CDR3 sequences, approximately 93% of which occur a single time. The ten largest make up approximately 0.098% of the sample.

Peripheral blood CD8+ and CD4+ T cells from healthy donors, Susac syndrome patients and multiple sclerosis patients were profiled by high-throughput TCR beta sequencing. The healthy donors served as controls matched for age and sex. Bulk CD8+ and CD4+ T cells were purified by magnetic negative isolation, whereas CD8+ TEMRA cells were enriched by FACS. Blood was collected in EDTA tubes and processed within 24 hours, with PBMCs isolated through density gradient centrifugation. PBMCs destined for TCR sequencing were cryopreserved in liquid nitrogen and later thawed in a 37 °C water bath. The sorted or isolated CD4+, CD8+ and CD8+ TEMRA cells reached a purity of at least 90%.

Sequenced material: CD4+ T cells from PBMCs. The chain employs TRBV28 and TRBJ2-2; the D gene cannot be resolved reliably. The TCR sequence derives from a human donor in good health. CDR3 region: CASSPLVGELFF. The nucleotides are TGTGCCAGCAGCCCGTTAGTCGGGGAGCTGTTTTTT.